Below are 23 T cell receptor beta chains sequenced from a single sample in a study of T cell repertoires in cytomegalovirus infection. TCRdb re-analysed the reads in MiXCR, keeping a single row per CDR3 protein. The data contain around 210,000 distinct CDR3 sequences, approximately 6.7% of them singletons. Sample: PBMCs. These receptor sequences come from a human donor in good health (CMV status not recorded). Some clones in this sample may be carry-over from other donors' samples.

The sample holds many counts of this clonotype. V and J are TRBV29-1 and TRBJ2-5; D is ambiguous. The V gene lost 3 bases and the J gene lost 4 bases, with 12 bases spanning the gap. This CDR3 is built from 13 residues. CDR1 SQVTM and CDR2 ANQGSEA come from the germline V gene. The CDR3 sequence is CSVDLTFGETQYF. CDR3 bases: TGCAGCGTTGACTTGACTTTCGGAGAGACCCAGTACTTC.

This clonotype was recorded at least ten times. The CDR3 here is CSARDLGSERSKETQYF. In nucleotides, the CDR3 is TGCAGTGCTAGAGATTTGGGCTCGGAGAGATCGAAAGAGACCCAGTACTTC. V is TRBV20-1 and J is TRBJ2-5; D unresolved. This CDR3 is built from 17 residues. V lost 0 bases, J lost 3 bases, and 20 bases lay in between. The germline CDR1 and CDR2 sequences are DFQATT and SNEGSKA (reference sequence).

In its sample, this clonotype was seen many times. This chain links TRBV7-7 with TRBJ2-2, with D perhaps TRBD1 or TRBD2 (5 bases each). The germline CDR1 and CDR2 sequences are SSHAT and FNYEAQ (reference sequence). Trimming left V 5 bases short and J 3 bases short, with 10 bases between. The CDR3 extends over 14 amino acids. CDR3 DNA: TGTGCCAGCAGCCGTGGGACCTACACCGGGGAGCTGTTTTTT. This translates into CASSRGTYTGELFF.

This clonotype was counted at least ten times. CDR3 DNA: TGTGCCAGCAGCTCACCCACGGACGGTGACTATGGCTACACCTTC. Protein: CASSSPTDGDYGYTF. The V gene is TRBV7-2, the J gene TRBJ1-2; D gene ambiguous. CDR1 is SGHTA, CDR2 FQGNSA, per germline. The CDR3 sequence is 15 residues long. V shed 4 bases and J shed 3 bases, with 15 bases lying between them.

This clonotype was seen a few times. This chain joins TRBV29-1 and TRBJ1-1; TRBD1 aligns across 7 bases. Germline V gene lookup returns CDR1 SQVTM and CDR2 ANQGSEA. The CDR3 runs 14 residues. With V trimmed by 8 bases and J by 2 bases, 11 bases remained unmatched. CDR3 protein: CSSRDSPQNTEAFF. The CDR3, as DNA: TGCAGCTCCCGGGACAGCCCACAAAACACTGAAGCTTTCTTT.

This clonotype was counted many times. This chain connects TRBV29-1 to TRBJ2-3, with a tentative D call TRBD1 (5 bases). CDR3 length equals 14 residues. V was shortened by 7 bases and J by 0 bases, with 14 bases between the two germline ends. The germline V gene encodes CDR1 SQVTM and CDR2 ANQGSEA. The CDR3 DNA reads as TGCAGCGCAGCGACAGATTCTAGCACAGATACGCAGTATTTT. Translation: CSAATDSSTDTQYF.

In its sample, this clonotype was seen many times. The chain couples TRBV7-2 to TRBJ1-6; maybe TRBD1 (5 bases). Germline-derived CDR1 and CDR2 are SGHTA and FQGNSA. V lost 0 bases and J lost 3, with 12 bases in between. The CDR3 is made up of 17 amino acids. The CDR3 reads CASSLAFMQGYNSPLHF. CDR3 DNA: TGTGCCAGCAGCTTAGCTTTTATGCAGGGCTATAATTCACCCCTCCACTTT.

In this sample, this clonotype turned up many times. The chain has TRBV5-6 and TRBJ2-3; TRBD1 matches 8 bases. This CDR3 contains 16 residues. In germline, CDR1 is SGHDT, CDR2 YYEEEE. The V gene end was trimmed by 0 bases and the J gene end by 1 base; junction bases not matched to a gene: 4. The CDR3 region is CASSLAPTGGTDTQYF. As DNA, the CDR3 is TGTGCCAGCAGCTTGGCCCCGACAGGGGGCACAGATACGCAGTATTTT.

This clonotype was detected ten times or more. This chain uses TRBV7-2 with TRBJ2-2; TRBD2 agrees at 7 bases. With 0 bases clipped from V and 6 bases from J, the junction kept 4 bases outside the gene matches. The CDR3 covers 15 residues. Per the germline V gene, CDR1 is SGHTA and CDR2 is FQGNSA. CDR3 region: CASSLASRGAGELFF. In nucleotides, the CDR3 is TGTGCCAGCAGCTTAGCATCCCGGGGGGCCGGGGAGCTGTTTTTT.

This clonotype was counted ten times or more. The chain carries TRBV20-1 and TRBJ2-1, with TRBD2 as a possible D gene (5 bases). Germline V gene sequence: CDR1 DFQATT, CDR2 SNEGSKA (reference sequence). The V and J ends lost 3 bases and 7 bases respectively, with 19 bases between them. The CDR3 sequence is 15 residues long. DNA of the CDR3: TGCAGTGCTAGGAGAGCGGACGGAGCTCGGAATGAGCAGTTCTTC. Protein sequence: CSARRADGARNEQFF.

In this sample, this clonotype turned up many times. The rearrangement links TRBV6-4 to TRBJ2-7; a weak D match, TRBD2 (5 bases). V dropped 2 bases and J dropped 0 bases, with 8 bases sitting between them. The CDR3 sequence is 14 residues long. Germline assignment: CDR1 MRHNA and CDR2 SNTAGT. The CDR3 DNA reads TGTGCCAGCAGTGACCCACGGGACTCCTACGAGCAGTACTTC. Protein: CASSDPRDSYEQYF.

This clonotype came up many times. The gene calls are TRBV12-3 or TRBV12-4 and TRBJ1-4; 10 bases fit TRBD1. The CDR3 spans 15 residues. V gave up 6 bases and J gave up 7 bases; unmatched junction bases: 8. The CDR3 is CASSASGTGAEKLFF. In DNA, the CDR3 is TGTGCCAGCAGCGCTTCCGGGACAGGGGCTGAAAAACTGTTTTTT.

Details on this clonotype: This may stem from a read error, because a much larger clone lies one nucleotide away. The chain uses TRBV6-6 and TRBJ1-5, with 7 nucleotides matching TRBD1. The germline V gene has CDR1 MNHNY and CDR2 SVGAGI (reference sequence). This CDR3 has 14 amino acids. The CDR3 sequence: CASSRQGEGQTQHF. DNA for the CDR3: TGTGCCAGCAGTCGACAGGGAGAGGGTCAGACCCAGCATTTT.

This clonotype occurred many times. The rearrangement uses TRBV2 and TRBJ1-2; TRBD1 matches 7 bases. Unmatched junction bases numbered 9, after V lost 6 bases and J lost 2 bases. Germline V gene data show CDR1 as SNHLY and CDR2 as FYNNEI. CDR3 length equals 15 residues. CDR3: CASRDNRGLNYGYTF. The CDR3 DNA sequence: TGTGCCAGCAGGGACAACAGGGGTCTAAACTATGGCTACACCTTC.

This clonotype was counted at least ten times. The CDR3 nucleotides are TGTGCCAGCAGGACAGGGGGGGACACCGGGGAGCTGTTTTTT. It specifies CASRTGGDTGELFF. The chain has TRBV6-5 and TRBJ2-2, with TRBD1 matching 9 bases. V was clipped by 6 bases and J by 3 bases; unmatched bases: 2. Germline V gene lookup returns CDR1 MNHEY and CDR2 SVGAGI. The CDR3 sequence is 14 residues long.

This clonotype was seen at least ten times. This chain connects TRBV28 to TRBJ2-2; 11 bases are a match to TRBD2. V gave up 5 bases and J gave up 0 bases; unmatched junction bases: 14. CDR3 length: 20 amino acids. Germline loops: CDR1 MDHEN, CDR2 SYDVKM. The CDR3 protein is CASSPIGTSGFHANTGELFF. The CDR3 DNA is TGTGCCAGCAGTCCTATCGGGACTAGCGGATTCCACGCGAACACCGGGGAGCTGTTTTTT.

This clonotype appeared a few times. The gene calls are TRBV6-2 or TRBV6-3 and TRBJ2-2; D perhaps matches TRBD2 (6 bases). CDR1 MNHEY and CDR2 SVGEGT come from the germline V gene. V lost 2 bases, J lost 6 bases, and 13 bases lay in between. The CDR3 has 15 amino acids. The CDR3 DNA follows: TGTGCCAGCAGTTACCGCTCTCCGGGGGCCGGGGAGCTGTTTTTT. It codes for CASSYRSPGAGELFF.

This clonotype was seen ten or more times. CDR3 sequence: CASTRTWAGSSYNSPLHF. The CDR3, as DNA: TGTGCCAGCACTCGGACATGGGCAGGCAGCTCCTATAATTCACCCCTCCACTTT. The chain uses TRBV28 and TRBJ1-6, with TRBD1 as a possible D gene (5 bases). Germline V gives CDR1 MDHEN, CDR2 SYDVKM. The CDR3 spans 18 residues. Deletions cut 7 bases from V and 0 bases from J, with 19 bases between.

This clonotype was seen only a few times. V gene TRBV20-1 combines with J gene TRBJ1-5; 7 bases map to TRBD1. Germline lookup yields CDR1 DFQATT and CDR2 SNEGSKA (reference sequence). J lost 5 bases, V lost 0 bases, and 10 bases had no gene match. The CDR3 sequence is 16 residues long. The CDR3 DNA reads TGCAGTGCTAGAGAACCGTCCGGGACAGACGATCAGCCCCAGCATTTT. It encodes CSAREPSGTDDQPQHF.

There are many counts of this clonotype. The V gene is TRBV4-2, the J gene TRBJ2-7; TRBD2 matches 12 bases. The CDR3 length is 18 residues. V shed 2 bases, J shed 0 bases, and the junction held 8 bases outside the gene matches. The germline CDR1 and CDR2 sequences are LGHNA and YNFKEQ. This CDR3 is CASSQPTSGGPHSYEQYF. The CDR3 nucleotides are TGTGCCAGCAGCCAACCTACTAGCGGGGGGCCCCACTCCTACGAGCAGTACTTC.

The chain links TRBV28 to TRBJ2-2; a possible D gene is TRBD1 (6 bases). This CDR3 is built from 14 residues. Germline values: CDR1 MDHEN, CDR2 SYDVKM. Deletions cut 5 bases from V and 5 bases from J, with 12 bases between. The CDR3 is CASSPGQPTGELFF. The DNA for the CDR3 is TGTGCCAGCAGTCCCGGACAGCCGACCGGGGAGCTGTTTTTT. Supplemented by reference TRBV28 and TRBJ2-2, the full variable domain reads DVKVTQSSRYLVKRTGEKVFLECVQDMDHENMFWYRQDPGLGLRLIYFSYDVKMKEKGDIPEGYSVSREKKERFSLILESASTNQTSMYLCASSPGQPTGELFFGEGSRLTVL.

This clonotype was found many times. V gene TRBV6-5 combines with J gene TRBJ1-3, with TRBD1 as a possible D gene (6 bases). From germline, CDR1 is MNHEY and CDR2 SVGAGI. The CDR3 extends over 16 amino acids. V gave up 5 bases and J gave up 0 bases, with 14 bases separating them. CDR3 sequence (DNA): TGTGCCAGCAGTCCGATTACGGGGGCCTCTGGAAACACCATATATTTT. Translated, it gives CASSPITGASGNTIYF.

This clonotype showed up many times. V is TRBV7-9 and J is TRBJ1-5; 7 bases line up with TRBD1. Germline values: CDR1 SEHNR, CDR2 FQNEAQ (reference sequence). CDR3 size: 13 residues. V trimming: 5 bases; J trimming: 5 bases; junction bases outside the gene matches: 3. The CDR3 bases are TGTGCCAGCAGCGGAGGGGGCCATCAGCCCCAGCATTTT. This translates into CASSGGGHQPQHF.